The 23 T cell receptor beta chains below all came from one sample that was sequenced in a study of blood T cell repertoires in COVID-19. Sequencing was performed with immunoSEQ multiplex PCR; in TCRdb, only in-frame clones are kept and a portion is missing. The sample holds approximately 200,000 clones, around 80% seen once. Sequenced sample: peripheral blood. Every receptor here comes from a woman older than 75 with COVID-19, enrolled during active disease.

This clone was recorded a few times. This rearrangement joins TRBV3-1 (or the pseudogene TRBV3-2) to TRBJ1-5; D remains unclear. This CDR3 region has 13 residues. CDR1 and CDR2 (germline): LGHDT, YNNKEL (reference sequence). V was shortened by 5 bases and J by 3 bases, with 8 bases between the two germline ends. CDR3 DNA sequence: TGTGCCAGCAGCATAGGACTCAATCAGCCCCAGCATTTT. This encodes CASSIGLNQPQHF.

The CDR3 loop is CASSGQGIYYEQYF. The CDR3 nucleotides read TGCGCCAGCAGCGGACAGGGTATTTACTACGAGCAGTACTTC. The V and J genes are TRBV5-1 and TRBJ2-7, with 8 bases that match TRBD1. The CDR3 has 14 amino acids. V was clipped by 4 bases and J by 3 bases; unmatched bases: 6. CDR1 and CDR2 (germline): SGHRS, YFSETQ. The full variable domain, its missing parts supplied by reference TRBV5-1 and TRBJ2-7, is KAGVTQTPRYLIKTRGQQVTLSCSPISGHRSVSWYQQTPGQGLQFLFEYFSETQRNKGNFPGRFSGRQFSNSRSEMNVSTLELGDSALYLCASSGQGIYYEQYFGPGTRLTVT.

This clone was observed once. This chain uses TRBV3-1 (or the pseudogene TRBV3-2) with TRBJ2-2, with D unresolved. V lost 1 base to trimming and J lost 7 bases, with 7 bases between them. This CDR3 comprises 13 residues. Germline V gene lookup returns CDR1 LGHDT and CDR2 YNNKEL (reference sequence). DNA for the CDR3: TGTGCCAGCAGCCAAGTAACCGGCGGGGAGCTGTTTTTT. This translates into CASSQVTGGELFF.

The chain has TRBV29-1 and TRBJ2-2, with a weak D call TRBD2 (6 bases). Germline V gene sequence: CDR1 SQVTM, CDR2 ANQGSEA. Trimming left V 2 bases short and J 4 bases short, with 8 bases between. The CDR3 spans 13 residues. The CDR3 DNA follows: TGCAGCGTTGAACGGGGGTCCACCGGGGAGCTGTTTTTT. Amino acids: CSVERGSTGELFF.

The rearrangement uses TRBV28 and TRBJ1-1; 9 bases map to TRBD1. V shed 5 bases, J shed 2 bases, and the junction held 3 bases outside the gene matches. The germline gives CDR1 MDHEN, CDR2 SYDVKM. The CDR3 is 14 residues long. The CDR3 is CASSVTGGNTEAFF. CDR3 coding DNA: TGTGCCAGCAGTGTGACAGGGGGTAACACTGAAGCTTTCTTT.

The chain combines TRBV28 with TRBJ1-2; D is perhaps TRBD1 (5 bases). V lost 7 bases and J lost 4, with 16 bases in between. In germline, CDR1 is MDHEN, CDR2 SYDVKM. The length of the CDR3 is 14 residues. The CDR3 DNA reads TGTGCCAGCACTACCTCTGGGGGACTCTATGGCTACACCTTC. It translates to CASTTSGGLYGYTF.

V gene TRBV7-9 combines with J gene TRBJ2-2, with 8 bases aligning to TRBD1. Trimming cost V 5 bases and J 0 bases; bases outside gene matches: 11. Germline loops: CDR1 SEHNR, CDR2 FQNEAQ (reference sequence). The CDR3 length is 18 residues. CDR3 DNA sequence: TGTGCCAGCAGCGCCAATAACAGGGGGATGGCGAACACCGGGGAGCTGTTTTTT. Translation: CASSANNRGMANTGELFF.

This clone was seen a few times. The rearrangement joins TRBV6-5 to TRBJ1-1; no clear D gene. CDR1 and CDR2 from the germline V gene are MNHEY and SVGAGI. This CDR3 has 14 residues. V dropped 1 base and J dropped 0 bases, with 6 bases sitting between them. The CDR3 is CASSYYPMNTEAFF. The CDR3 coding sequence is TGTGCCAGCAGTTACTATCCCATGAACACTGAAGCTTTCTTT.

This chain connects TRBV3-1 (or the pseudogene TRBV3-2) to TRBJ2-6; the match to TRBD1 covers 8 bases. This CDR3 has 17 amino acids. The germline CDR1 and CDR2 sequences are LGHDT and YNNKEL (reference sequence). The ends lost 4 bases at V and 0 bases at J; junction bases unmatched: 5. DNA for the CDR3: TGTGCCAGCAGCCTGGGACAGGCGAGCTCTGGGGCCAACGTCCTGACTTTC. It specifies CASSLGQASSGANVLTF.

The chain joins TRBV4-1 to TRBJ2-5; 11 bases are a match to TRBD2. This CDR3 is 16 amino acids long. Germline assignment: CDR1 MGHRA and CDR2 YSYEKL. V was clipped by 0 bases and J by 4 bases; unmatched bases: 4. The CDR3 protein is CASSQDVAGGGETQYF. The CDR3 nucleotides read TGCGCCAGCAGCCAAGATGTAGCGGGGGGGGGAGAGACCCAGTACTTC.

V and J are TRBV5-6 and TRBJ1-2; D is possibly TRBD1 (5 bases). Germline assignment: CDR1 SGHDT and CDR2 YYEEEE. This CDR3 is 13 amino acids long. V was cut by 3 bases and J by 7 bases, with 13 bases left in between. The DNA of the CDR3 is TGTGCCAGCAGCTCGGTTTTAGGGGTTGGCTACACCTTC. Amino acid sequence: CASSSVLGVGYTF.

The gene calls are TRBV6-2 or TRBV6-3 and TRBJ1-5; 9 bases are a match to TRBD1. Germline CDR1 is MNHEY and CDR2 is SVGEGT. V shed 6 bases and J 6 bases; nucleotides not matched to a gene: 12. The CDR3 extends over 16 amino acids. The CDR3 DNA reads as TGTGCCAGCAGCCCCCCACACGGACAGGGGAGTCAGCCCCAGCATTTT. It is translated as CASSPPHGQGSQPQHF.

The chain recombines TRBV7-8 with TRBJ2-7, with TRBD2 matching over 12 bases. This CDR3 contains 15 residues. Germline CDR1 and CDR2: SGHVS and FQNEAQ. J was trimmed by 3 bases and V by 5 bases; bases with no gene match: 5. This CDR3 is CASSRTSGEYYEQYF. CDR3 nucleotides: TGTGCCAGCAGCCGGACTAGCGGGGAGTACTACGAGCAGTACTTC.

This chain uses TRBV5-1 with TRBJ1-3; TRBD1 matches 8 bases. This CDR3 comprises 16 residues. The V and J ends lost 0 bases and 2 bases, in that order; junction bases with no gene match: 4. Per the germline V gene, CDR1 is SGHRS and CDR2 is YFSETQ. CDR3 bases: TGCGCCAGCAGCTTGGGGTCACAGGGGGCTGGAAACACCATATATTTT. This codes for CASSLGSQGAGNTIYF. The full variable domain, in which reference TRBV5-1 and TRBJ1-3 provide the parts outside the CDR3, is KAGVTQTPRYLIKTRGQQVTLSCSPISGHRSVSWYQQTPGQGLQFLFEYFSETQRNKGNFPGRFSGRQFSNSRSEMNVSTLELGDSALYLCASSLGSQGAGNTIYFGEGSWLTVV.

The rearrangement joins TRBV7-2 to TRBJ2-1; TRBD2 matches 9 bases. Trimming took 5 bases from V and 3 from J; bases not matched to a gene: 8. The CDR3 is made up of 16 amino acids. CDR1 and CDR2 (germline): SGHTA, FQGNSA. Written as DNA, the CDR3 is TGTGCCAGCAGCCCATTGAGCGGGGGGAGCTACAATGAGCAGTTCTTC. This sequence encodes CASSPLSGGSYNEQFF.

This chain connects TRBV19 to TRBJ2-3, with a possible D match to TRBD1 (6 bases). V lost 10 bases and J 3 bases, leaving 14 bases between the germline ends. The CDR3 is 13 amino acids. Looked up from germline, CDR1 is LNHDA and CDR2 is SQIVND (reference sequence). The CDR3 bases are TGTGCCATCGGGCGCCAGGGGACAGATACGCAGTATTTT. It codes for CAIGRQGTDTQYF.

This clone was recorded only once. The V and J genes are TRBV30 and TRBJ2-5; 8 nucleotides agree with TRBD1. The germline CDR1 and CDR2 sequences are GTSNPN and SVGIG (reference sequence). CDR3 length equals 15 residues. Germline trimming cut 4 bases from V and 5 bases from J; bases unmatched to any gene: 12. CDR3 in DNA: TGTGCCTGGAAGGACTCCCCGACAGGGGATGAGACCCAGTACTTC. Translating gives CAWKDSPTGDETQYF.

The chain is built from TRBV5-1 and TRBJ1-1, with TRBD1 matching over 9 bases. The germline gives CDR1 SGHRS, CDR2 YFSETQ. This CDR3 region has 13 residues. With V trimmed by 6 bases and J by 11 bases, 11 bases remained unmatched. Written as DNA, the CDR3 is TGCGCCAGCAACCAACCGGGGACAGGGAGGGCTTTCTTT. Residues: CASNQPGTGRAFF.

The rearrangement links TRBV27 to TRBJ1-2, with D unclear. V lost 8 bases and J 4 bases, leaving 11 bases between the germline ends. The germline V gene encodes CDR1 MNHEY and CDR2 SMNVEV (reference sequence). The CDR3 sequence is 12 residues long. CDR3 sequence: CASFQALYGYTF. CDR3 nucleotide sequence: TGTGCCAGCTTCCAGGCTCTCTATGGCTACACCTTC.

J is TRBJ1-2 and V is TRBV12-3 or TRBV12-4; no firm D call. CDR3 length: 13 amino acids. V dropped 5 bases and J dropped 8 bases, with 15 bases sitting between them. Here the CDR3 reads CASSNQIGDGYTF. The CDR3, as DNA: TGTGCCAGCAGTAACCAGATAGGAGACGGCTACACCTTC.

This clone was seen just once. This chain uses TRBV2 with TRBJ2-2; TRBD1 matches at 7 bases. The germline gives CDR1 SNHLY, CDR2 FYNNEI. This CDR3 has 15 amino acids. V lost 7 bases and J lost 0; bases outside the gene matches: 5. CDR3 amino acids: CASTRDSTNTGELFF. Here the CDR3 DNA reads TGTGCCAGCACCCGGGACAGCACGAACACCGGGGAGCTGTTTTTT.

This clone was seen just once. The chain joins TRBV28 to TRBJ1-5; possible D gene TRBD1, 5 bases. Looked up from germline, CDR1 is MDHEN and CDR2 is SYDVKM. This CDR3 has 14 residues. Trimming pared 10 bases from V and 5 bases from J, leaving 18 bases between. The CDR3 region has the DNA TGTGCCACAGGGAATGAACAGGACCATCAGCCCCAGCATTTT. Translated: CATGNEQDHQPQHF.

This chain connects TRBV5-5 to TRBJ2-5; D might be TRBD2 (6 bases). This CDR3 contains 14 residues. From germline, CDR1 is SGHKS and CDR2 YYEKEE (reference sequence). The V end lost 3 bases, the J end lost 6 bases, and 15 bases lay between the germline ends. DNA for the CDR3: TGTGCCAGCAGCTCACAATGGGGAGGCAAGACCCAGTACTTC. It specifies CASSSQWGGKTQYF.